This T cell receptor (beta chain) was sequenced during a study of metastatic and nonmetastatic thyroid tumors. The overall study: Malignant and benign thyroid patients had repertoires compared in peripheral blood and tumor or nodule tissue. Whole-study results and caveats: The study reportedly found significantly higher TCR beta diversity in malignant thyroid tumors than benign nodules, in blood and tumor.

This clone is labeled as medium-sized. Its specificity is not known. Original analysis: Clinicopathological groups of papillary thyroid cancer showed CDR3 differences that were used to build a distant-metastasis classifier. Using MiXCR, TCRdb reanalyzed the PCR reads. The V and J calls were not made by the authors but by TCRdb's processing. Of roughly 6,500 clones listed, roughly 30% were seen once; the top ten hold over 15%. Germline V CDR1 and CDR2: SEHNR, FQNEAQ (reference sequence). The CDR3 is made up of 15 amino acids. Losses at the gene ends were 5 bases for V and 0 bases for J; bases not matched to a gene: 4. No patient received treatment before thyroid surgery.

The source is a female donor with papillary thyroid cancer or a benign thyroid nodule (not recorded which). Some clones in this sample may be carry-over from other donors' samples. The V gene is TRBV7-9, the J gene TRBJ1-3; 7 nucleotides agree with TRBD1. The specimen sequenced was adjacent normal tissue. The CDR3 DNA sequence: TGTGCCAGCAGCGGGGACAGCCACTCTGGAAACACCATATATTTT. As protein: CASSGDSHSGNTIYF.